This T cell receptor beta chain stems from a study of T cell responses to AZD1222 COVID-19 vaccine. Regarding the study as a whole: It was only after the peak T cell response that any repertoires were sampled. Donors skewed white British and female; clonal diversity was possibly underestimated.

Generated by immunoSEQ multiplex PCR, the TCRdb table keeps only in-frame clones and is missing some. The sample lists 120,000 or so clones, roughly 90% occurring once. Turning to this clone: As yet, its antigen is unknown. The final CDR3 position lacks the conserved phenylalanine or tryptophan, pointing to a likely read error. The DNA is left out, because the CDR3 cannot be placed on it with certainty; the CDR3 is given as TCRdb lists it.

The sequence came from an adult in good health. The source was peripheral blood, collected on day 0 of AZD1222 vaccination.

The CDR3 loop reads CASSFPLG. This rearrangement joins TRBV27 to TRBJ2-2. Germline CDR1 and CDR2: MNHEY and SMNVEV (reference sequence). Ends included, the CDR3 has 8 residues.